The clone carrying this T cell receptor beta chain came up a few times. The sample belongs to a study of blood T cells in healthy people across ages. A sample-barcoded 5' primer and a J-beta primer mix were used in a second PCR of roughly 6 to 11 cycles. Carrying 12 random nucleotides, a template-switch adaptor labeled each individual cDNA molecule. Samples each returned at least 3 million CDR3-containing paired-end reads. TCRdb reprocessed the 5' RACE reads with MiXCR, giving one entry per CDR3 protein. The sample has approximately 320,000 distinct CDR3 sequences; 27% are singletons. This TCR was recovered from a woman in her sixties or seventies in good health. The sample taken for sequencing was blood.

DNA for the CDR3: TGTGCCAGCAGTTTCAAACGTTATCAGCCCCAGCATTTT. Translated, it gives CASSFKRYQPQHF. V and J are TRBV28 and TRBJ1-5; no definite D call. Germline CDR1 reads MDHEN; CDR2 reads SYDVKM. This CDR3 is built from 13 residues. V lost 3 bases, J lost 5 bases, and 8 bases lay in between.